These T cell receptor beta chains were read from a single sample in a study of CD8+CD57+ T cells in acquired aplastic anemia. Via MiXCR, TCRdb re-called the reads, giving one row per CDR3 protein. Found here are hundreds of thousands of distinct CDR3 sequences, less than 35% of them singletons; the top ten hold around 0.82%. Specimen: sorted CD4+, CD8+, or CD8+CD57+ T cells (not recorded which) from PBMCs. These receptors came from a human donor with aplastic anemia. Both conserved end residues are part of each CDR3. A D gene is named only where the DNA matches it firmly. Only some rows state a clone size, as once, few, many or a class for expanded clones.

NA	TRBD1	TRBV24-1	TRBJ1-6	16	CATSAGDSAYNSPLHF	TGTGCCACCAGTGCGGGGGACAGTGCCTATAATTCACCCCTCCACTTT
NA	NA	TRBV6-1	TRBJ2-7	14	CASSELSASYEQYF	TGTGCCAGCAGTGAACTTTCAGCATCCTACGAGCAGTACTTC
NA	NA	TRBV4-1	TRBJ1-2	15	CASSQGLLGTGGYTF	TGCGCCAGCAGCCAAGGACTACTAGGGACGGGAGGCTACACCTTC
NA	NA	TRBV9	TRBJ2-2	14	CASSRDTDTGELFF	TGTGCCAGCAGCCGGGACACTGACACCGGGGAGCTGTTTTTT
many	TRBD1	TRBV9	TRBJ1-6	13	CASSPGQGTPLHF	TGTGCCAGCAGCCCAGGACAGGGGACCCCCCTCCACTTT
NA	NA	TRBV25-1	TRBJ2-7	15	CASSPLPGPYYEQYF	TGTGCCAGCTCACCACTTCCAGGCCCTTACTACGAGCAGTACTTC
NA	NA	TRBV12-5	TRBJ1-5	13	CASGTSIDQPQHF	TGTGCTAGTGGTACTTCGATCGATCAGCCCCAGCATTTT
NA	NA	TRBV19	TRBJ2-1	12	CASSNIGNEQFF	TGTGCCAGTAGTAATATTGGGAATGAGCAGTTCTTC
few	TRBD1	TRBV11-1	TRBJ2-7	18	CASSPTGTGGYLPYEQYF	TGTGCCAGCAGCCCAACCGGGACAGGAGGATATTTGCCCTACGAGCAGTACTTC
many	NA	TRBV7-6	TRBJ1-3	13	CASSSTLGGTIYF	TGTGCCAGCAGCTCCACTCTCGGAGGCACCATATATTTT
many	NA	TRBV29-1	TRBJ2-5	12	CSVGRSQETQYF	TGCAGCGTTGGCCGGTCGCAAGAGACCCAGTACTTC
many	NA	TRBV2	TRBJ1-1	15	CASSPPGGGFTEAFF	TGTGCCAGCAGTCCACCGGGGGGTGGTTTCACTGAAGCTTTCTTT
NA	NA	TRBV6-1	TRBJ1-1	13	CASIITVNTEAFF	TGTGCCAGCATCATAACAGTGAACACTGAAGCTTTCTTT
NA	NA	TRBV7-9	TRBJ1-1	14	CASSEMGGNTEAFF	TGTGCCAGCAGCGAAATGGGGGGAAACACTGAAGCTTTCTTT
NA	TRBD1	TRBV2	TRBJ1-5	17	CATSEAGGTGGGQPQHF	TGTGCCACCAGTGAAGCGGGGGGAACAGGGGGAGGTCAGCCCCAGCATTTT
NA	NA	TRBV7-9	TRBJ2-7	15	CASSSPAGNSCEQYF	TGTGCCAGCAGCTCTCCGGCAGGCAACTCCTGCGAGCAGTACTTC
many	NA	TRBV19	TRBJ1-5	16	CASTPVGAYSNQPQHF	TGTGCCAGTACCCCCGTAGGGGCATATAGCAATCAGCCCCAGCATTTT
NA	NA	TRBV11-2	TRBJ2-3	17	CASSLMGSGGGLYTQYF	TGTGCCAGCAGCTTAATGGGGTCAGGGGGGGGGTTGTATACGCAGTATTTT
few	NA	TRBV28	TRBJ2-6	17	CASSLTPGGSGANVLTF	TGTGCCAGCAGTTTAACTCCGGGCGGCTCTGGGGCCAACGTCCTGACTTTC
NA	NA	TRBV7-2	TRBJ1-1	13	CATAATGCTEAFF	TGTGCCACCGCTGCTACAGGGTGCACTGAAGCTTTCTTT
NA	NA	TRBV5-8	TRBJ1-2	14	CASSLMLDNYGYTF	TGTGCCAGCAGCTTGATGTTGGATAACTATGGCTACACCTTC